The source of this T cell receptor (beta chain) is a study of CD4+ T cells in melanoma. The protocol was immunoSEQ multiplex PCR, while the TCRdb copy is restricted to in-frame clones and leaves out a portion. In the table there are 120,000 to 150,000 clones, about nine tenths of which are singletons. The sequence was obtained from a human donor with melanoma.

The CDR3 nucleotides read TGTGCCAGCAGTTACGGCGACAGCTACGAGCAGTACTTC. Translation gives CASSYGDSYEQYF. J is TRBJ2-7 and V is TRBV6-5; tentative D call: TRBD1 (5 bases). The CDR3 spans 13 residues. CDR1 and CDR2 (germline): MNHEY, SVGAGI. V was shortened by 2 bases and J by 3 bases, with 8 bases between the two germline ends.